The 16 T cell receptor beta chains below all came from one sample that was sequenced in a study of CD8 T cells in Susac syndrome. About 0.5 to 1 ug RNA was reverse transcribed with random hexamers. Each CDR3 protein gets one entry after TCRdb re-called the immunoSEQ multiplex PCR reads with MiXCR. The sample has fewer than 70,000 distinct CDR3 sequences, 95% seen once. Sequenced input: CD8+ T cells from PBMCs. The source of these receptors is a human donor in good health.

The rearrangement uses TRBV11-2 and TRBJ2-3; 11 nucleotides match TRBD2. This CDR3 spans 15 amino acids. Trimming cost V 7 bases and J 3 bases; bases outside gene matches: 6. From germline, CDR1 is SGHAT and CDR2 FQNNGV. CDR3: CASTGASGGTDTQYF. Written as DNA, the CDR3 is TGTGCCAGCACCGGGGCTAGCGGGGGGACAGATACGCAGTATTTT. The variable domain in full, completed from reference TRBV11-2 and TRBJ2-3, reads EAGVAQSPRYKIIEKRQSVAFWCNPISGHATLYWYQQILGQGPKLLIQFQNNGVVDDSQLPKDRFSAERLKGVDSTLKIQPAKLEDSAVYLCASTGASGGTDTQYFGPGTRLTVL.

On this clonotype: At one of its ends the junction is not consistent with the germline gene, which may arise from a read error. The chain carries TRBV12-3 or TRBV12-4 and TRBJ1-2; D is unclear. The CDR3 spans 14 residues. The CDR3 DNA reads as TGTGCCAGCAGCTTAGCGGTTCTTTCCTATGGCTACACCTTC. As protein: CASSLAVLSYGYTF.

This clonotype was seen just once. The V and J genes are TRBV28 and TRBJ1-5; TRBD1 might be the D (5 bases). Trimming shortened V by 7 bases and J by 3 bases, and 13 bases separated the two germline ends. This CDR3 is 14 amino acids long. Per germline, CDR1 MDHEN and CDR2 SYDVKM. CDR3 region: CASTLDMYNQPQHF. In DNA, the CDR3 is TGTGCCAGCACCCTGGACATGTACAATCAGCCCCAGCATTTT.

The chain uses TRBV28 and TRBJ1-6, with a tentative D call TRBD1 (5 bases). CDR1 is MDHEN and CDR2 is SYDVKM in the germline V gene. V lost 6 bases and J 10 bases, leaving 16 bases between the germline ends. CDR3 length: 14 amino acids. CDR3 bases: TGTGCCAGCAGCCCCGGGGCCGGCGGGTCACCCCTCCACTTT. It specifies CASSPGAGGSPLHF.

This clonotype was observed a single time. CDR3 sequence: CASSSWTGGYTF. CDR3 coding DNA: TGTGCCAGCAGTTCCTGGACAGGGGGCTACACCTTC. The chain couples TRBV6-5 to TRBJ1-2; 8 bases are a match to TRBD1. This CDR3 has 12 residues. V lost 4 bases to trimming and J lost 8 bases; unmatched junction nucleotides: 3. Germline V gene lookup returns CDR1 MNHEY and CDR2 SVGAGI.

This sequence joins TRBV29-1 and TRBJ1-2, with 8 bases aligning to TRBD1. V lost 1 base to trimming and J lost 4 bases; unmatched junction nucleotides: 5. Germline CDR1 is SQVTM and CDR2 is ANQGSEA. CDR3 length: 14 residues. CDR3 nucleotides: TGCAGCGTTGAAGCGGACAGGGTGGGCTATGGCTACACCTTC. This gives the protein CSVEADRVGYGYTF.

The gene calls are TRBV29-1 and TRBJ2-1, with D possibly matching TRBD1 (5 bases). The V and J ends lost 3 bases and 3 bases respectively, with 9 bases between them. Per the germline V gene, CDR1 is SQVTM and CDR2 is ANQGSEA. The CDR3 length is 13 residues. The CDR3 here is CSVDLQVYNEQFF. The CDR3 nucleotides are TGCAGCGTTGACTTACAGGTCTACAATGAGCAGTTCTTC.

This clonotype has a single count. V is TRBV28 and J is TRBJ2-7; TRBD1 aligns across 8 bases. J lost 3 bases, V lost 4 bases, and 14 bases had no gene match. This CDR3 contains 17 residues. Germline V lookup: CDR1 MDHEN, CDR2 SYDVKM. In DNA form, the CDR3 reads TGTGCCAGCAGTTGCCCGGACAGGGACCTGTTGGGCTACGAGCAGTACGTC. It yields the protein CASSCPDRDLLGYEQYV.

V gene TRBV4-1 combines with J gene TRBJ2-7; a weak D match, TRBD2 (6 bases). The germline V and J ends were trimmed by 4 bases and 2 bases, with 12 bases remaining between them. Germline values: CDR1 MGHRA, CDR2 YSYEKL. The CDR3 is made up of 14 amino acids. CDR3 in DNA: TGCGCCAGCAGCCGTCTTTCGGGGGCCTACGAGCAGTACTTC. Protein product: CASSRLSGAYEQYF.

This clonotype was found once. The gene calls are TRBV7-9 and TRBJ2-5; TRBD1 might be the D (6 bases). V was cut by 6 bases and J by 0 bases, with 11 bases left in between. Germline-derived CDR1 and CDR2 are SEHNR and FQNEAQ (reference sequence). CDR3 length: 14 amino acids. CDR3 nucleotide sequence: TGTGCCAGCAGAGATCAGGGGAACCAAGAGACCCAGTACTTC. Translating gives CASRDQGNQETQYF.

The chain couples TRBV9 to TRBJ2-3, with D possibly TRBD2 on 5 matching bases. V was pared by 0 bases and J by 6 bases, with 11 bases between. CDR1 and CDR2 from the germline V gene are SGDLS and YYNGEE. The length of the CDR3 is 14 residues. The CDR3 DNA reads TGTGCCAGCAGCGTAGGGGCTAGCATCGATACGCAGTATTTT. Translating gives CASSVGASIDTQYF.

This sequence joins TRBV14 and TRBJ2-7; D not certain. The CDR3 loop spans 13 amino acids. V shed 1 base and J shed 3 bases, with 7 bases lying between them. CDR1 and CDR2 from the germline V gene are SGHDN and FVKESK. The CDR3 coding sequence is TGTGCCAGCAGCCAAGGGAAAGGCTACGAGCAGTACGTC. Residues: CASSQGKGYEQYV.

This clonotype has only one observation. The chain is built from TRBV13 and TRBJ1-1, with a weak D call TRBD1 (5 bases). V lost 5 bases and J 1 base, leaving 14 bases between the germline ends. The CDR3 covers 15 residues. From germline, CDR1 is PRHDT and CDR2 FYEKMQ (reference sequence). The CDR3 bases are TGTGCCAGCAGCCCGGGGGGAGAGAAGAACACTGAAGCTTTCTTT. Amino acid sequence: CASSPGGEKNTEAFF.

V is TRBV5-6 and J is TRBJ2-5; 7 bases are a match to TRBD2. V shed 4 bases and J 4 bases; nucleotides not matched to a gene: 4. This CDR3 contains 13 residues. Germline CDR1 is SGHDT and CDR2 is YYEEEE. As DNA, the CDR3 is TGTGCCAGCAGCGACCGACTAGCAGAGACCCAGTACTTC. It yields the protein CASSDRLAETQYF.

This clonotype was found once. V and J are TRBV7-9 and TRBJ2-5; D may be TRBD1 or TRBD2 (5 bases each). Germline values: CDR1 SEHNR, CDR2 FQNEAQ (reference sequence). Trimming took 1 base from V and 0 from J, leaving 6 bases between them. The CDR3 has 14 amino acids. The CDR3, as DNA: TGTGCCAGCAGCTTAGGAGGGGACCAAGAGACCCAGTACTTC. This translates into CASSLGGDQETQYF. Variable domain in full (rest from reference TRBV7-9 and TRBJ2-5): DTGVSQNPRHKITKRGQNVTFRCDPISEHNRLYWYRQTLGQGPEFLTYFQNEAQLEKSRLLSDRFSAERPKGSFSTLEIQRTEQGDSAMYLCASSLGGDQETQYFGPGTRLLVL.

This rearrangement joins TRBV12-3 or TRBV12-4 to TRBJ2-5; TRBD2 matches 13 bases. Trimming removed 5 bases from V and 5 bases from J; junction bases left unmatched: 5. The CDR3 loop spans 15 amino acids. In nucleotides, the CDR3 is TGTGCCAGCAGTCACCGGACTAGCGGGGGCGAGACCCAGTACTTC. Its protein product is CASSHRTSGGETQYF.